Following are 12 T cell receptor beta chains from one sample sequenced in a study of Graves' ophthalmopathy and Graves' hyperthyroidism. From RNA, the CDR3 regions of TCR beta chains were amplified and sequenced. First-round RT-PCR used HTBI primers; second-round multiplex PCR followed. TCRdb called the multiplex PCR reads again in MiXCR, with one record for every CDR3 protein. Found here are roughly 420,000 distinct CDR3 sequences, roughly 20% of them singletons; the top ten hold 2.5% to 3.5%. Specimen: peripheral blood. These receptors came from a young woman with stable Graves' hyperthyroidism.

This clonotype was recorded at least ten times. This chain joins TRBV6-1 and TRBJ2-4, with D uncertain. Germline V gene data show CDR1 as MNHNS and CDR2 as SASEGT. Trimming removed 4 bases at V and 6 bases at J, with 16 bases between. This CDR3 has 15 residues. The CDR3 bases are TGTGCCAGCAGTGTCCTGCCCAAACAGCCAAACATTCAGTACTTC. As protein: CASSVLPKQPNIQYF.

The J gene is TRBJ2-2, the V gene TRBV12-3 or TRBV12-4; 8 nucleotides align to TRBD1. V was clipped by 5 bases and J by 2 bases; unmatched bases: 7. There are 16 residues in the CDR3. The CDR3 loop is CASSARDRLNTGELFF. The CDR3 DNA is TGTGCCAGCAGTGCGCGGGACAGGCTAAACACCGGGGAGCTGTTTTTT.

The rearrangement joins TRBV12-3 or TRBV12-4 to TRBJ2-7; 9 bases are a match to TRBD2. The CDR3 sequence is 14 residues long. The V gene end was trimmed by 4 bases and the J gene end by 7 bases; junction bases not matched to a gene: 8. CDR3 in amino acids: CASSYASGVWEQYF. DNA of the CDR3: TGTGCCAGCAGTTATGCTAGCGGGGTCTGGGAGCAGTACTTC.

Ten or more counts support this clonotype. This chain connects TRBV19 to TRBJ2-4, with 12 nucleotides matching TRBD2. The CDR3 consists of 16 residues. Germline lookup yields CDR1 LNHDA and CDR2 SQIVND (reference sequence). The V and J ends lost 3 bases and 2 bases, in that order; junction bases with no gene match: 2. CDR3 sequence: CASSILAGGTKNIQYF. In DNA form, the CDR3 reads TGTGCCAGTAGTATTCTAGCGGGAGGGACCAAAAACATTCAGTACTTC.

This clonotype showed up many times. The J gene is TRBJ1-5, the V gene TRBV27, with unresolved D. Trimming removed 3 bases from V and 6 bases from J, with 33 bases in between. CDR3 length: 21 amino acids. Germline V gene lookup returns CDR1 MNHEY and CDR2 SMNVEV (reference sequence). The CDR3 DNA is TGTGCCAGCAGTTTTTCTCCCCCAGGTCCCGCACACGGAGGTCTAGTTCAGCCCCAGCATTTT. The encoded protein is CASSFSPPGPAHGGLVQPQHF.

V and J are TRBV6-2 or TRBV6-3 and TRBJ1-2, with D possibly TRBD1 on 5 matching bases. This CDR3 has 14 amino acids. Deletions cut 6 bases from V and 3 bases from J, with 14 bases between. Per the germline V gene, CDR1 is MNHEY and CDR2 is SVGEGT. CDR3 nucleotides: TGTGCCAGCAGCTCCATGGGGACCGACTATGGCTACACCTTC. Its protein is CASSSMGTDYGYTF.

There are a few counts of this clonotype. The chain combines TRBV4-1 with TRBJ2-5, with a tentative D call TRBD1 (6 bases). The V end was cut by 0 bases, the J end by 0 bases, with 11 bases between. Germline CDR1 MGHRA, CDR2 YSYEKL. This CDR3 region has 16 residues. CDR3 region: CASSQEEGTYQETQYF. DNA for the CDR3: TGCGCCAGCAGCCAAGAAGAGGGGACATACCAAGAGACCCAGTACTTC.

The sample holds many counts of this clonotype. CDR3 residues: CSVELAGAVAYEQYF. CDR3 in DNA: TGCAGCGTTGAACTAGCGGGAGCGGTAGCCTACGAGCAGTACTTC. The gene calls are TRBV29-1 and TRBJ2-7; TRBD2 matches at 10 bases. The J segment lost 2 bases and the V segment lost 2 bases, leaving 6 bases of the junction unmatched. Looked up from germline, CDR1 is SQVTM and CDR2 is ANQGSEA. The CDR3 consists of 15 residues.

This clonotype was detected a few times. The chain links TRBV18 to TRBJ1-3, with 7 bases that match TRBD1. Per germline, CDR1 KGHSH and CDR2 LQKENI. V gave up 6 bases and J gave up 0 bases; unmatched junction bases: 5. CDR3 length: 15 amino acids. Written as DNA, the CDR3 is TGTGCCAGCTCTCCCACAGGGGACTCTGGAAACACCATATATTTT. Its protein product is CASSPTGDSGNTIYF.

This chain links TRBV18 with TRBJ2-4; D is unresolved. Germline V gene sequence: CDR1 KGHSH, CDR2 LQKENI. The CDR3 runs 13 residues. The V and J ends lost 4 bases and 4 bases respectively, with 8 bases between them. The CDR3 here is CASSLVSKNIQYF. CDR3 coding DNA: TGTGCCAGCTCACTTGTCAGTAAAAACATTCAGTACTTC.

This clonotype has a handful of counts. The chain couples TRBV5-1 to TRBJ1-6; TRBD1 is a possible D gene (6 bases). The germline V and J ends were trimmed by 0 bases and 7 bases, with 14 bases remaining between them. The CDR3 sequence is 16 residues long. Germline V gene data show CDR1 as SGHRS and CDR2 as YFSETQ. The CDR3 coding sequence is TGCGCCAGCAGCTTGGAACCGGGGGCTGCCAATTCACCCCTCCACTTT. Protein: CASSLEPGAANSPLHF.

This clonotype has a count of ten or more. The chain is built from TRBV24-1 and TRBJ2-5, with 10 bases that match TRBD2. There are 16 residues in the CDR3. V lost 4 bases to trimming and J lost 5 bases; unmatched junction nucleotides: 9. CDR1 is KGHDR, CDR2 SFDVKD, per germline. As DNA, the CDR3 is TGTGCCACCAGTGAGCAGCTAGCGGGAGACGGCGAGACCCAGTACTTC. Its translation: CATSEQLAGDGETQYF.